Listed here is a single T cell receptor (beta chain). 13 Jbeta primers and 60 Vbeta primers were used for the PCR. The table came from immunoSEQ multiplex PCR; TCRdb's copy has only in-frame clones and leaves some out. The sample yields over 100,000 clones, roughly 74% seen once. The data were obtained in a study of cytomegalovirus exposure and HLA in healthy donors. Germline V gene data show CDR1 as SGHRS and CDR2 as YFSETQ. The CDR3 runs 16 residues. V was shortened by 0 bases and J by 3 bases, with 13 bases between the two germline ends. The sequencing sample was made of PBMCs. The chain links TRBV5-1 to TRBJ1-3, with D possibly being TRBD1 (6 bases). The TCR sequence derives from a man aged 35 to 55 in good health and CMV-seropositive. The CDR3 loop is CASSLEALQGGNTIYF. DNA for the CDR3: TGCGCCAGCAGCTTGGAGGCTTTACAGGGTGGAAACACCATATATTTT.